The entry below describes one TCR beta chain. Its antigen specificity is not known. One junction end disagrees with the germline gene, perhaps due to a read error. TCR libraries were constructed from 350 to 400 ng RNA using the Immunoverse kit, and molecular barcoded adaptors covering alpha/delta and beta/gamma chains were employed. The same RNA used for transcriptome sequencing was used for TCR library preparation. An Illumina HiSeq 4000 with 2 x 150 cycles was used to sequence the TCR libraries. The study's processing was this. Using MiXCR, which included quality filtering and error correction, TCR reads were aligned to human V, D, J and C references and then assembled into CDR3 clonotypes. The tcR package in R was used to analyze clonotype counts and gene usage diversity. Raw mapping reads were checked after the RNA-seq reads had been mapped by STAR aligner version 2.5.3a onto the human GRCh37 genome. To test how sequencing depth affected the clonotypes detected, IR-seq fastq files were randomly downsampled with Seqtk 1.3. TCRdb reran the public reads through fastp at Q25 and MiXCR, keeping productive beta chains. Each record represents a unique CDR3 protein, reported with the most common genes and DNA among its rows. In this record, the V and J calls reflect TCRdb's handling and not the investigators' own analysis. A total of approximately 150,000 distinct CDR3 sequences appear in this sample, under 15% of them only once. Around 8.3% of the sample rests with the top ten.

The sample is drawn from a study of read filtering for tumor transcriptome and immune sequencing (dated by TCRdb to about 2020). For the wider study: The cohort was composed of about 18 male and 13 to 15 female patients, with a mean age of approximately 70 years and an age range of roughly 40 to 80. Whole-transcriptome libraries were prepared with the TruSeq RNA Access Library Prep Kit after DNase treatment. A main aim was a read-filtering strategy for immune repertoire data, specifically whether clonotypes supported by a single read should be removed. By revised international staging, eight or nine patients were R-ISS I, 16 were R-ISS II and over 5 were R-ISS III. TCR-region mapped reads per sample ranged from about 4 to 10.27 million with IR-seq versus only roughly 85 to 1,300 with RNA-seq. TCR repertoires obtained by targeted immune repertoire sequencing and by bulk whole-transcriptome sequencing performed on the same bone marrow samples were compared.

The CDR3, cysteine through phenylalanine, is 16 amino acids long. Here the CDR3 DNA is all that survives: 48 bases in frame from base 1. The CDR1 and CDR2 encoded by the germline V gene are SGHRS and YFSETQ. Every patient had bone marrow sampled at the time of active disease. Bone marrow mononuclear cells were isolated by Ficoll-Hypaque density gradient centrifugation. Myeloma plasma cells were removed and CD138-negative cells were obtained by negative selection following labeling with CD138 magnetic microbeads on a MACS separator. The purity of the isolated cells was checked by flow cytometry with CD138 antibodies on an Attune NxT. Total RNA was extracted with TRIzol reagent and quantified with a NanoDrop spectrophotometer. Paired RNA-seq and IR-seq were performed on the CD138-negative bone marrow sample of each patient. The paper's findings and limits, for the study overall: Rather than purified T cells, the sorted CD138-negative fraction was a mixed bone marrow immune population. Single-read clonotypes made up about four fifths of clonotypes but approximately 3.5% of total reads in IR-seq, and under 75% of clonotypes and 44.6% of reads in RNA-seq. Compared with RNA-seq, IR-seq captured clonotypes at much greater depth and more reliably, and a smaller IR-seq throughput was enough to identify most of the shared clonotypes. The correlation between IR-seq and RNA-seq shared clonotype proportions was increased by removal of single-read clonotypes.

The sequencing input was a population of CD138-negative cells sorted from bone marrow. The cell subset or site label, as the study defines it: bone marrow mononuclear cells depleted of CD138+ plasma/myeloma cells by negative magnetic selection. The rearrangement combines TRBV5-1 with TRBJ2-1; a tentative D match to TRBD2 spans 6 bases. The TCR sequence derives from a donor aged 40 or older with multiple myeloma. The encoded CDR3 is CASSFLAFSSNNEQFF. The DNA is as follows: TGCGCCAGCAGCTTTCTAGCGTTTAGCTCCAACAATGAGCAGTTCTTC.